Listed here are 24 T cell receptor beta chains from one sample, sequenced in a study of blood T cell repertoires in COVID-19. Profiled with immunoSEQ multiplex PCR; TCRdb holds only in-frame clones, not every one. Here the sample spans hundreds of thousands of clones, more than 60% being singletons. The sample comprised peripheral blood. All receptors derive from a woman between 40 and 55 years old with active or convalescent COVID-19.

The chain carries TRBV30 and TRBJ1-1; D not certain. The CDR3 contains 13 residues. Germline V lookup: CDR1 GTSNPN, CDR2 SVGIG (reference sequence). Trimming took off 6 bases at V and 4 bases at J, with 15 bases between the two ends. The CDR3 nucleotides read TGTGCCTGTCCCTCCCTCGACACCACTGAAGCTTTCTTT. It specifies CACPSLDTTEAFF.

V usage is TRBV7-9 and J usage is TRBJ1-5; TRBD1 agrees at 7 bases. The length of the CDR3 is 16 residues. Germline values: CDR1 SEHNR, CDR2 FQNEAQ (reference sequence). V lost 2 bases to trimming and J lost 2 bases; unmatched junction nucleotides: 6. The CDR3 loop is CASSLSSGQGNQPQHF. Here the CDR3 DNA reads TGTGCCAGCAGCTTATCTTCTGGACAGGGCAATCAGCCCCAGCATTTT.

This clone was seen only a few times. This rearrangement joins TRBV12-3 or TRBV12-4 to TRBJ2-7; a weak D match, TRBD2 (5 bases). Trimming took 3 bases from V and 2 from J, leaving 8 bases between them. This CDR3 contains 13 residues. CDR3 nucleotide sequence: TGTGCCAGCAGTTTCGGGGTGACCTACGAGCAGTACGTC. Encoded protein: CASSFGVTYEQYV.

This clone was detected only once. This chain joins TRBV21-1 and TRBJ1-2; whether TRBD1, the table's D call, matches the DNA was not checked. TRBV21-1 is a recognized pseudogene. The CDR3 spans 21 residues. The CDR3 here is CASSNIIRVWDRRTHDTGYTF. The CDR3 DNA follows: TGTGCCAGCAGCAATATTATAAGAGTTTGGGACAGGCGAACCCACGATACTGGCTACACCTTC.

In this sample, this clone turned up a few times. CDR3 sequence (DNA): TGTGCCACCGCAAGTTCGCCGGGCAATCAGCCCCAGCATTTT. Amino acid sequence: CATASSPGNQPQHF. This chain links TRBV10-3 with TRBJ1-5; no clear D. The V end was cut by 10 bases, the J end by 2 bases, with 15 bases between. There are 14 residues in the CDR3. Per the germline V gene, CDR1 is ENHRY and CDR2 is SYGVKD.

The chain joins TRBV9 to TRBJ1-2, with a tentative D call TRBD1 (6 bases). This CDR3 has 14 amino acids. CDR1 and CDR2 (germline): SGDLS, YYNGEE. V was cut by 0 bases and J by 9 bases, with 15 bases left in between. CDR3: CASSVEGTFGSYTF. The CDR3 DNA sequence: TGTGCCAGCAGCGTAGAGGGGACATTCGGTAGCTACACCTTC.

Remarks on this clone: This CDR3 is also generated by other DNA sequences in the sample. The chain employs TRBV15 and TRBJ2-3; D is possibly TRBD1 (5 bases). The CDR3 is made up of 14 amino acids. Germline V gives CDR1 LNHNV, CDR2 YYDKDF (reference sequence). Trimming took off 1 base at V and 0 bases at J, with 5 bases between the two ends. The CDR3 nucleotides read TGTGCCACCAGCAGAGGGGGCAGCACAGATACGCAGTATTTT. Its protein product is CATSRGGSTDTQYF. The variable domain in full, completed from reference TRBV15 and TRBJ2-3, reads DAMVIQNPRYQVTQFGKPVTLSCSQTLNHNVMYWYQQKSSQAPKLLFHYYDKDFNNEADTPDNFQSRRPNTSFCFLDIRSPGLGDTAMYLCATSRGGSTDTQYFGPGTRLTVL.

The rearrangement joins TRBV10-3 to TRBJ1-1; 8 bases align to TRBD1. Germline V gene data show CDR1 as ENHRY and CDR2 as SYGVKD. With 10 bases clipped from V and 1 base from J, the junction kept 11 bases outside the gene matches. This CDR3 comprises 15 residues. CDR3 in amino acids: CATQGTGTGNTEAFF. The CDR3 DNA is TGTGCCACACAGGGGACCGGGACAGGGAACACTGAAGCTTTCTTT.

This clone has just one count. The rearrangement uses TRBV28 and TRBJ2-7, with 7 positions matching TRBD2. The CDR3 contains 16 residues. The germline gives CDR1 MDHEN, CDR2 SYDVKM. V trimming: 4 bases; J trimming: 1 base; junction bases outside the gene matches: 10. The CDR3 bases are TGTGCCAGCAGTTATCTAGCGGCAACCCTATCCTACGAGCAGTACTTC. It specifies CASSYLAATLSYEQYF.

The sample holds one count of this clone. Written as DNA, the CDR3 is TGTGCCAGCAGCATACAGGGGATCTTGGGCGAGCAGTACGTC. Protein: CASSIQGILGEQYV. The J gene is TRBJ2-7, the V gene TRBV5-4, with 7 bases that match TRBD1. The junction had 10 bases not matched to a gene; V was cut back by 4 bases and J by 6 bases. This CDR3 comprises 14 residues. Looked up from germline, CDR1 is SGHNT and CDR2 is YYREEE (reference sequence).

The chain recombines TRBV30 with TRBJ1-2, with a possible D match to TRBD1 (6 bases). The CDR3 has 15 amino acids. From germline, CDR1 is GTSNPN and CDR2 SVGIG (reference sequence). Trimming took off 3 bases at V and 8 bases at J, with 22 bases between the two ends. The CDR3 spells CAWRFQGSLFRGYTF. As DNA, the CDR3 is TGTGCCTGGAGATTCCAGGGGTCCCTATTTCGGGGCTACACCTTC.

This rearrangement joins TRBV19 to TRBJ2-2; D gene unclear. Germline CDR1 and CDR2: LNHDA and SQIVND (reference sequence). The CDR3 has 13 residues. With 4 bases removed from V and 1 base from J, the gap between germline ends came to 4 bases. The DNA for the CDR3 is TGTGCCAGTAGTAGCGGGAACACCGGGGAGCTGTTTTTT. Its translation: CASSSGNTGELFF. Full variable domain (remainder filled in from reference TRBV19 and TRBJ2-2): DGGITQSPKYLFRKEGQNVTLSCEQNLNHDAMYWYRQDPGQGLRLIYYSQIVNDFQKGDIAEGYSVSREKKESFPLTVTSAQKNPTAFYLCASSSGNTGELFFGEGSRLTVL.

The chain recombines TRBV5-1 with TRBJ1-1, with 11 bases aligning to TRBD1. Germline values: CDR1 SGHRS, CDR2 YFSETQ. J gave up 3 bases and V 1 base, and 8 bases lay outside the gene matches. The CDR3 length is 17 residues. CDR3 in DNA: TGCGCCAGCAGCTTGAACCTCGGACAGGGGGCGTACACTGAAGCTTTCTTT. Protein product: CASSLNLGQGAYTEAFF. Based on the CDR3 plus reference TRBV5-1 and TRBJ1-1, the full variable domain is KAGVTQTPRYLIKTRGQQVTLSCSPISGHRSVSWYQQTPGQGLQFLFEYFSETQRNKGNFPGRFSGRQFSNSRSEMNVSTLELGDSALYLCASSLNLGQGAYTEAFFGQGTRLTVV.

The rearrangement links TRBV5-5 to TRBJ1-2; weak D call: TRBD1 (6 bases). Looked up from germline, CDR1 is SGHKS and CDR2 is YYEKEE (reference sequence). The CDR3 is 15 residues long. Trimming left V 4 bases short and J 0 bases short, with 13 bases between. The CDR3 sequence is CASSPRTAANYGYTF. The CDR3 DNA sequence: TGTGCCAGCAGCCCTAGGACAGCTGCTAACTATGGCTACACCTTC.

This clone was recorded once. V and J are TRBV3-1 (or the pseudogene TRBV3-2) and TRBJ2-1; TRBD1 aligns across 11 bases. Germline V gene sequence: CDR1 LGHDT, CDR2 YNNKEL (reference sequence). The ends lost 3 bases at V and 6 bases at J; junction bases unmatched: 13. The CDR3 covers 18 residues. The CDR3 here is CASSQDRGPKFTTNEQFF. In nucleotides, the CDR3 is TGTGCCAGCAGCCAGGACAGGGGGCCGAAGTTTACTACCAATGAGCAGTTCTTC.

J is TRBJ2-1 and V is TRBV5-1, with D perhaps TRBD1 (8 bases). Germline V gene lookup returns CDR1 SGHRS and CDR2 YFSETQ. Deletions cut 4 bases from V and 5 bases from J, with 16 bases between. The CDR3 sequence is 15 residues long. CDR3: CASSHRTGRDNEQFF. The CDR3 coding sequence is TGCGCCAGCAGCCACCGGACAGGGAGGGACAATGAGCAGTTCTTC.

The V call is TRBV5-1, the J call TRBJ1-2; 8 positions match TRBD1. The J segment lost 8 bases and the V segment lost 0 bases, leaving 15 bases of the junction unmatched. CDR1 and CDR2 from the germline V gene are SGHRS and YFSETQ. This CDR3 contains 17 residues. The CDR3 is CASSLDGRGPTIGGYTF. CDR3 DNA sequence: TGCGCCAGCAGCTTGGACGGCAGGGGGCCAACTATAGGAGGCTACACCTTC. Combining the CDR3 with reference TRBV5-1 and TRBJ1-2 gives the whole variable domain KAGVTQTPRYLIKTRGQQVTLSCSPISGHRSVSWYQQTPGQGLQFLFEYFSETQRNKGNFPGRFSGRQFSNSRSEMNVSTLELGDSALYLCASSLDGRGPTIGGYTFGSGTRLTVV.

The chain carries TRBV28 and TRBJ1-6, with 7 bases lining up with TRBD1. Germline CDR1 MDHEN, CDR2 SYDVKM. The CDR3 sequence is 16 residues long. Trimming cost V 5 bases and J 1 base; bases outside gene matches: 5. The CDR3 DNA sequence: TGTGCCAGCAGTGACTACAGGGGTTCCTATAATTCACCCCTCCACTTT. Amino acids: CASSDYRGSYNSPLHF.

The gene calls are TRBV19 and TRBJ2-2; tentatively, D is TRBD1 (6 bases). Trimming pared 6 bases from V and 4 bases from J, leaving 12 bases between. There are 14 residues in the CDR3. Germline V gene sequence: CDR1 LNHDA, CDR2 SQIVND (reference sequence). The CDR3 nucleotides are TGTGCCAGTAGAATTACAGGGTTCACCGGGGAGCTGTTTTTT. Translating gives CASRITGFTGELFF.

Comment on this clone: The junction departs from the called germline gene at one end, perhaps through a read error. This chain joins TRBV7-7 and TRBJ1-5; D unclear. The CDR3 extends over 14 amino acids. CDR1 is SSHAT, CDR2 FNYEAQ, per germline (reference sequence). The CDR3 DNA reads TGTGCTAGCAGCTTAGTTTCGGTCGAATGGCCCCAGCATTTT. Translating it yields CASSLVSVEWPQHF. Filled out from reference TRBV7-7 and TRBJ1-5, the complete variable domain reads GAGVSQSPRYKVTKRGQDVTLRCDPISSHATLYWYQQALGQGPEFLTYFNYEAQPDKSGLPSDRFSAERPEGSISTLTIQRTEQRDSAMYRCASSLVSVEWPQHFGDGTRLSIL.

The chain has TRBV2 and TRBJ1-1; the match to TRBD1 covers 7 bases. Per the germline V gene, CDR1 is SNHLY and CDR2 is FYNNEI. This CDR3 is 14 amino acids long. With 10 bases clipped from V and 0 bases from J, the junction kept 8 bases outside the gene matches. CDR3 in amino acids: CANRRTGMNTEAFF. The CDR3 DNA follows: TGTGCCAACCGAAGGACAGGAATGAACACTGAAGCTTTCTTT.

The CDR3 protein is CASSLGGKDQPQHF. The CDR3 coding sequence is TGTGCCAGCAGCTTAGGGGGCAAGGATCAGCCCCAGCATTTT. This chain connects TRBV13 to TRBJ1-5; no clear D. The CDR3 contains 14 residues. V lost 0 bases to trimming and J lost 5 bases, with 8 bases between them. Germline V gene lookup returns CDR1 PRHDT and CDR2 FYEKMQ (reference sequence).

The V call is TRBV3-1 (or the pseudogene TRBV3-2), the J call TRBJ2-2, with 8 bases lining up with TRBD2. This CDR3 is 15 amino acids long. Trimming removed 4 bases from V and 4 bases from J; junction bases left unmatched: 5. The V gene's germline CDR1 is LGHDT and CDR2 YNNKEL (reference sequence). This chain's CDR3 is CASSPRTSITGELFF. The CDR3 DNA follows: TGTGCCAGCAGCCCGAGGACTAGCATCACCGGGGAGCTGTTTTTT.

The chain links TRBV6-5 to TRBJ2-7, with D possibly matching TRBD1 (6 bases). The length of the CDR3 is 14 residues. Germline values: CDR1 MNHEY, CDR2 SVGAGI. Trimming removed 7 bases at V and 2 bases at J, with 15 bases between. The CDR3: CASTARTAAYEQYF. The CDR3 DNA reads TGTGCCAGCACTGCTCGGACAGCAGCCTACGAGCAGTACTTC.